This TCR beta chain is from a study of blood T cell repertoires in COVID-19. This clone was detected once. The protocol was immunoSEQ multiplex PCR, while the TCRdb copy is restricted to in-frame clones and leaves out a portion. This table holds some 460,000 clones, about nine tenths found once. The CDR3 loop spans 17 amino acids. V shed 1 base and J 4 bases; nucleotides not matched to a gene: 5. Germline CDR1 is LGHDT and CDR2 is YNNKEL (reference sequence). V and J are TRBV3-1 (or the pseudogene TRBV3-2) and TRBJ2-3; 13 nucleotides match TRBD2. Sequencing was performed on PBMCs or T cells enriched from blood (not recorded which). The receptor was derived from a woman aged 18-29 years who had recovered from COVID-19. This chain's CDR3 is CASSQAILAGGADTQYF. CDR3 DNA sequence: TGTGCCAGCAGCCAAGCGATACTAGCGGGGGGGGCAGATACGCAGTATTTT.